This TCR beta chain appears in the sequencing data of a study of blood T cell repertoires in COVID-19 (TCRdb year 2020). As for the study more broadly: Samples from collaborators originated in the United States, Italy and Spain and spanned both the acute and convalescent phases of COVID-19. The prospective study material was composed of cDNA or gDNA derived from T cells, B-cell-depleted T cells, or PBMCs. The repertoires were released in a freely available public database meant as a resource for research on the immune response to SARS-CoV-2. Where available, HLA class I and class II types were obtained from metadata supplied by the sample provider rather than from assay-based typing. Deeply sampled blood TCRbeta repertoires from subjects exposed to, actively infected with, or recovered from COVID-19 were included in the dataset. The sample metadata nearly always contained a de-identified subject ID, COVID-19 status, age in years and sex. The samples were drawn from two sources: the first 160 participants of the ongoing ImmuneRACE study, and 950 to 1,500 subjects contributed by 6 global collaborators.

Enrolling through a virtual design, the prospective study's participants ranged in age from roughly 18 to 89 years and lived across approximately 25 United States geographic areas. In the prospective study, participants were assigned to cohorts based on the clinical history participants reported in a screening survey and a study questionnaire. In the prospective study, whole blood, serum and a nasopharyngeal or oropharyngeal swab were collected from each participant by mobile phlebotomists. Participants in the prospective study had the option to provide additional blood draws and questionnaires over an approximately 2-month period. Before DNA extraction, blood samples from the prospective study were shipped at room temperature or frozen. As regards this clone: This receptor's antigen is unknown. No qualities accompany the bases; no much larger clone lies one base away.

TCRbeta CDR3 regions were amplified from genomic DNA using the immunoSEQ Assay, a bias-controlled multiplex PCR. The authors processed their data as follows. The number of nucleated cells in each sample was estimated by amplification of reference gene primers within the assay. To quantify the absolute abundance of each unique TCRbeta CDR3 rearrangement, sequence reads were collapsed and filtered. For each sample, productive Simpson clonality was calculated as the square root of Simpson's diversity index over productive rearrangements. TCRdb mirrors the immuneACCESS table, restricted to in-frame sequences. Some clones are absent from its copies; in checked studies, under half trace to an unresolved V gene, and the reason for the others is unknown. The V and J calls and clone size are taken from that table; D and trimming were inferred from the DNA. The sample has under 250,000 clones on record, roughly 86% of them singletons. The ten biggest clones cover approximately 2.8% of the sample.

General conclusions and limits of the study: The amount of clinical and demographic metadata varied by source and participant and was provided uncurated.

Trimming leaves V shorter by 2 bases and J shorter by 0 bases, with the junction holding 7 bases beyond the gene matches. The germline V gene sets CDR1 to SGHTA and CDR2 to FQGNSA. The cysteine opens and the phenylalanine closes a CDR3 of 16 amino acids. The only DNA kept is the CDR3, 48 bases in frame from the first base. The rearranged chain carries TRBV7-2 and TRBJ2-7; 7 middle bases align to TRBD2. The clonotype was recovered from a woman in her 30s with acute COVID-19. The sequencing sample was made of PBMCs or T cells enriched from blood (not recorded which). This receptor has the CDR3 CASSLPQGLTSYEQYF. The DNA reads TGTGCCAGCAGCTTACCCCAGGGACTAACCTCCTACGAGCAGTACTTC.